Below, 17 T cell receptor beta chains from the same sample are listed, as sequenced in a study of T cell clonotyping in hematopoietic cell transplantation. TCRdb's table, derived via immunoSEQ multiplex PCR, lists solely in-frame clones and lacks some. The data show 13,000 to 15,000 clones, 62% seen once. Sequencing input: PBMCs. The receptors were gathered from a human donor who either received an allogeneic hematopoietic cell transplant for a myeloid malignancy or was a related donor (not recorded which). Some clones in this sample may be carry-over from other donors' samples.

The rearrangement joins TRBV7-9 to TRBJ2-5; 7 nucleotides match TRBD1. V gave up 2 bases and J gave up 4 bases; unmatched junction bases: 4. CDR3 length equals 14 residues. Germline loops: CDR1 SEHNR, CDR2 FQNEAQ (reference sequence). CDR3 loop: CASSLTNRGETQYF. CDR3 coding DNA: TGTGCCAGCAGCTTAACGAACAGGGGAGAGACCCAGTACTTC.

This rearrangement joins TRBV28 to TRBJ2-3; TRBD2 is a possible D gene (6 bases). V was cut by 11 bases and J by 0 bases, with 18 bases left in between. The CDR3 totals 15 residues. Germline CDR1 reads MDHEN; CDR2 reads SYDVKM. CDR3: CAVGGYHASTDTQYF. CDR3 nucleotides: TGTGCCGTTGGAGGGTACCATGCAAGCACAGATACGCAGTATTTT.

This chain links TRBV5-6 with TRBJ2-7, with D perhaps matching TRBD2 (6 bases). Between the trimmed V and J ends, which lost 3 bases and 3 bases, there was a span of 16 bases. Germline CDR1 reads SGHDT; CDR2 reads YYEEEE. The length of the CDR3 is 15 residues. CDR3 sequence (DNA): TGTGCCAGCAGCTCAGCTGGGGGGATCTACTACGAGCAGTACTTC. It codes for CASSSAGGIYYEQYF.

The chain employs TRBV7-2 and TRBJ1-2; tentative D call: TRBD1 (6 bases). V lost 0 bases, J lost 4 bases, and 18 bases lay in between. Germline V CDR1 and CDR2: SGHTA, FQGNSA. The CDR3 runs 17 residues. CDR3 amino acids: CASSLAGGGGATYGYTF. The CDR3 DNA reads TGTGCCAGCAGCTTAGCAGGGGGAGGGGGGGCGACCTATGGCTACACCTTC.

The chain has TRBV6-5 and TRBJ2-5, with D perhaps assigned TRBD1 or TRBD2 (5 bases each). The germline gives CDR1 MNHEY, CDR2 SVGAGI. The CDR3 consists of 13 residues. V lost 2 bases and J 4 bases, leaving 8 bases between the germline ends. The CDR3 here is CASSYPGGETQYF. CDR3 DNA: TGTGCCAGCAGTTACCCTGGGGGAGAGACCCAGTACTTC.

The chain joins TRBV30 to TRBJ1-2; D perhaps matches TRBD1 (6 bases). The germline gives CDR1 GTSNPN, CDR2 SVGIG (reference sequence). V was trimmed by 1 base and J by 4 bases, leaving 19 bases between them. The CDR3 has 16 amino acids. The CDR3 region is CAWSGGTLTGSYGYTF. The CDR3 DNA sequence: TGTGCCTGGAGTGGGGGTACTTTAACAGGGAGCTATGGCTACACCTTC.

The chain has TRBV19 and TRBJ1-1; a possible D gene is TRBD1 (5 bases). The germline V gene has CDR1 LNHDA and CDR2 SQIVND (reference sequence). V was cut by 5 bases and J by 1 base, with 14 bases left in between. There are 15 residues in the CDR3. The CDR3 bases are TGTGCCAGTAGTGCCGAAGCAGGGCCGAACACTGAAGCTTTCTTT. Translated: CASSAEAGPNTEAFF.

The chain uses TRBV5-1 and TRBJ1-4; 7 bases fit TRBD1. Germline CDR1 SGHRS, CDR2 YFSETQ. The CDR3 has 14 amino acids. The ends lost 4 bases at V and 5 bases at J; junction bases unmatched: 5. CDR3 protein: CASSPGQRNEKLFF. CDR3 nucleotides: TGCGCCAGCAGCCCGGGACAGCGGAATGAAAAACTGTTTTTT. Complete variable domain (other parts from reference TRBV5-1 and TRBJ1-4): KAGVTQTPRYLIKTRGQQVTLSCSPISGHRSVSWYQQTPGQGLQFLFEYFSETQRNKGNFPGRFSGRQFSNSRSEMNVSTLELGDSALYLCASSPGQRNEKLFFGSGTQLSVL.

A few counts support this clone. This chain links TRBV4-1 with TRBJ1-1, with D unclear. Trimming removed 1 base from V and 2 bases from J, with 11 bases in between. The germline V gene encodes CDR1 MGHRA and CDR2 YSYEKL. This CDR3 comprises 15 residues. CDR3 sequence (DNA): TGCGCCAGCAGCCAAGCAAAGGCGGGTAACACTGAAGCTTTCTTT. This encodes CASSQAKAGNTEAFF.

The genes are TRBV9 and TRBJ1-4, with D possibly matching TRBD1 (5 bases). The germline V gene has CDR1 SGDLS and CDR2 YYNGEE. The V and J ends lost 0 bases and 6 bases respectively, with 12 bases between them. The CDR3 covers 15 residues. The CDR3 region is CASSVVGGKDEKLFF. The CDR3 DNA follows: TGTGCCAGCAGCGTAGTCGGGGGTAAGGATGAAAAACTGTTTTTT.

The rearrangement joins TRBV19 to TRBJ2-2; no definite D call. From germline, CDR1 is LNHDA and CDR2 SQIVND (reference sequence). The V gene lost 1 base and the J gene lost 6 bases, with 15 bases spanning the gap. CDR3 size: 16 residues. CDR3 bases: TGTGCCAGTAGTATAGCCCCAGCTGCAGACGCCGGGGAGCTGTTTTTT. Its translation: CASSIAPAADAGELFF.

The chain uses TRBV7-8 and TRBJ2-5; no clear D gene. Germline V gives CDR1 SGHVS, CDR2 FQNEAQ. Trimming removed 1 base at V and 4 bases at J, with 4 bases between. The CDR3 has 12 residues. CDR3 bases: TGTGCCAGCAGCTTAGGGCGAGAGACCCAGTACTTC. It is translated as CASSLGRETQYF.

In its sample, this clone ranks as medium-sized. The chain combines TRBV6-1 with TRBJ1-6, with D perhaps matching TRBD1 (5 bases). The CDR3 is 16 amino acids. Per the germline V gene, CDR1 is MNHNS and CDR2 is SASEGT. Trimming shortened V by 4 bases and J by 10 bases, and 20 bases separated the two germline ends. CDR3 nucleotides: TGTGCCAGCAGTGTGACTTCCGGGACCGGGGACTCACCCCTCCACTTT. Translation: CASSVTSGTGDSPLHF.

The gene calls are TRBV30 and TRBJ2-2; no definite D call. This CDR3 is built from 14 residues. Germline V gene sequence: CDR1 GTSNPN, CDR2 SVGIG (reference sequence). With 5 bases removed from V and 6 bases from J, the gap between germline ends came to 16 bases. The CDR3 nucleotides read TGTGCCTGGGACCGCCTGGGTTCGGCCGGGGAGCTGTTTTTT. This sequence encodes CAWDRLGSAGELFF.

This sequence joins TRBV27 and TRBJ2-6; TRBD2 is a possible D gene (6 bases). Germline values: CDR1 MNHEY, CDR2 SMNVEV (reference sequence). This CDR3 comprises 15 residues. Trimming pared 3 bases from V and 2 bases from J, leaving 8 bases between. The chain's CDR3 is CASSLSGAGANVLTF. The CDR3 nucleotides read TGTGCCAGCAGTTTGTCGGGGGCTGGGGCCAACGTCCTGACTTTC.

The rearrangement links TRBV7-2 to TRBJ1-1; D is unclear. This CDR3 is built from 12 residues. CDR1 and CDR2 (germline): SGHTA, FQGNSA. Trimming stripped 1 base from V and 7 bases from J, with 7 bases between. CDR3 in amino acids: CASSLVTVEAFF. DNA for the CDR3: TGTGCCAGCAGCTTAGTAACAGTTGAAGCTTTCTTT. Full variable domain (missing parts from reference TRBV7-2 and TRBJ1-1): GAGVSQSPSNKVTEKGKDVELRCDPISGHTALYWYRQSLGQGLEFLIYFQGNSAPDKSGLPSDRFSAERTGGSVSTLTIQRTQQEDSAVYLCASSLVTVEAFFGQGTRLTVV.

The chain employs TRBV5-8 and TRBJ2-4; D unresolved. CDR3 length: 12 residues. The V end lost 1 base, the J end lost 9 bases, and 8 bases lay between the germline ends. Germline V gene sequence: CDR1 SGHTS, CDR2 YDEGEE. CDR3 amino acids: CASSLIPGIQYF. The CDR3 DNA sequence: TGTGCCAGCAGCTTGATCCCGGGCATTCAGTACTTC.